The 13 T cell receptor beta chains presented below share a single source sample, sequenced in a study of prognosis after radiotherapy for stage I lung cancer. By two-round multiplex PCR, the TCR beta CDR3 was amplified from genomic DNA. Amplification in first-round PCR relied on primers specific to each TRBV and TRBJ gene. Using its own MiXCR run on the multiplex PCR reads, TCRdb lists one record per CDR3 protein. The sample includes about 25,000 distinct CDR3 sequences, under 40% of them seen just once. This specimen consisted of PBMCs, obtained before or after stereotactic body radiation therapy (not recorded which). The receptors come from a donor over 45 with non-small cell lung cancer.

This clonotype was found many times. The rearrangement links TRBV18 to TRBJ1-2; D gene unclear. Trimming took off 3 bases at V and 2 bases at J, with 10 bases between the two ends. Germline CDR1 is KGHSH and CDR2 is LQKENI. This CDR3 has 14 residues. The chain's CDR3 is CASSPGGRNYGYTF. In DNA form, the CDR3 reads TGTGCCAGCTCACCCGGAGGGAGGAACTATGGCTACACCTTC.

The CDR3 nucleotides are TGTGCCAGCAGTGAAATGAGCTCCTACGAGCAGTACTTC. This translates into CASSEMSSYEQYF. The chain recombines TRBV6-1 with TRBJ2-7; D remains ambiguous. Germline CDR1 is MNHNS and CDR2 is SASEGT. The CDR3 extends over 13 amino acids. V shed 2 bases and J shed 0 bases, with 5 bases lying between them.

The rearrangement links TRBV2 to TRBJ1-1; maybe TRBD1 (5 bases). Germline CDR1 SNHLY, CDR2 FYNNEI. CDR3 size: 13 residues. Trimming removed 6 bases at V and 2 bases at J, with 10 bases between. CDR3 nucleotides: TGTGCCAGCAGAGGGGACTTAAACACTGAAGCTTTCTTT. This gives the protein CASRGDLNTEAFF.

This clonotype qualifies as medium-sized (0.01 to 0.1%). The genes are TRBV6-1 and TRBJ2-3; 15 bases map to TRBD2. The CDR3 has 19 residues. V lost 7 bases to trimming and J lost 2 bases; unmatched junction nucleotides: 13. Germline-derived CDR1 and CDR2 are MNHNS and SASEGT. The CDR3: CASKPEPRTSGRATDTQYF. DNA for the CDR3: TGTGCCAGCAAACCAGAACCGAGGACTAGCGGGAGGGCCACAGATACGCAGTATTTT.

This clonotype showed up many times. CDR3: CASSLSGLAGEEQYF. Written as DNA, the CDR3 is TGTGCCAGCAGCTTATCGGGACTAGCGGGAGAAGAGCAGTACTTC. The chain has TRBV7-9 and TRBJ2-7; 14 bases fit TRBD2. Germline V gives CDR1 SEHNR, CDR2 FQNEAQ (reference sequence). V shed 2 bases, J shed 7 bases, and the junction held 4 bases outside the gene matches. The CDR3 length is 15 residues. Full variable domain (missing parts from reference TRBV7-9 and TRBJ2-7): DTGVSQNPRHKITKRGQNVTFRCDPISEHNRLYWYRQTLGQGPEFLTYFQNEAQLEKSRLLSDRFSAERPKGSFSTLEIQRTEQGDSAMYLCASSLSGLAGEEQYFGPGTRLTVT.

V is TRBV7-2 and J is TRBJ2-7; TRBD2 agrees at 9 bases. CDR1 is SGHTA, CDR2 FQGNSA, per germline. Trimming at V came to 6 bases and at J to 3 bases, leaving 9 bases not matched to a gene. The CDR3 is made up of 15 amino acids. Here the CDR3 DNA reads TGTGCCAGCAGTGTTTGGACTAGCGACGACTACGAGCAGTACTTC. The encoded protein is CASSVWTSDDYEQYF.

V is TRBV2 and J is TRBJ2-2; D possibly corresponds to TRBD1 (5 bases). V lost 3 bases to trimming and J lost 7 bases, with 12 bases between them. The V gene's germline CDR1 is SNHLY and CDR2 FYNNEI. The CDR3 length is 14 residues. The CDR3 spells CASSEQYRSGELFF. Written as DNA, the CDR3 is TGTGCCAGCAGTGAGCAATACAGGAGCGGGGAGCTGTTTTTT.

This clonotype was detected ten times or more. The rearrangement links TRBV4-2 to TRBJ2-1, with D possibly TRBD1 on 6 matching bases. The germline V and J ends were trimmed by 0 bases and 6 bases, with 12 bases remaining between them. The CDR3 covers 15 residues. Germline values: CDR1 LGHNA, CDR2 YNFKEQ. CDR3 residues: CASSQDRGSGNEQFF. The CDR3 DNA follows: TGTGCCAGCAGCCAAGATAGGGGGTCTGGCAATGAGCAGTTCTTC.

The chain couples TRBV20-1 to TRBJ2-4; D call uncertain. The CDR3 spans 19 residues. Germline CDR1 and CDR2: DFQATT and SNEGSKA (reference sequence). Trimming took 0 bases from V and 0 from J, leaving 21 bases between them. The CDR3 sequence: CSARDRAGLPSLAKNIQYF. In DNA, the CDR3 is TGCAGTGCTAGAGATAGGGCCGGGTTGCCATCTCTAGCCAAAAACATTCAGTACTTC.

This chain joins TRBV12-3 or TRBV12-4 and TRBJ2-3; 9 bases line up with TRBD2. This CDR3 region has 15 residues. Trimming at V came to 3 bases and at J to 7 bases, leaving 8 bases not matched to a gene. The CDR3 reads CASSLGSGSRYTQYF. The CDR3, as DNA: TGTGCCAGCAGTTTGGGTAGCGGGAGTAGATATACGCAGTATTTT.

This clonotype appeared a few times. A much larger clonotype is one base distant, so this may be a read error. CDR3 nucleotides: TGCGCCAGCAGCCAAGTGGTCGCCATATATTTT. Translated, it gives CASSQVVAIYF. The chain is built from TRBV4-1 and TRBJ1-3; no firm D call. The germline V gene encodes CDR1 MGHRA and CDR2 YSYEKL. The CDR3 consists of 11 residues. V was cut by 1 base and J by 11 bases, with 6 bases left in between.

The sample holds one count of this clonotype. A far bigger clonotype differs at one base, so this is likely a read error. This rearrangement joins TRBV12-3 or TRBV12-4 to TRBJ1-2; TRBD1 might be the D (5 bases). CDR3 length equals 13 residues. V dropped 6 bases and J dropped 6 bases, with 14 bases sitting between them. The CDR3 nucleotides read TGTGCCAGCAGCCCGGAGTCAGGGCATGGCTACACCTTC. This translates into CASSPESGHGYTF.

The chain combines TRBV20-1 with TRBJ1-3; no firm D call. Germline loops: CDR1 DFQATT, CDR2 SNEGSKA (reference sequence). The CDR3 is made up of 13 amino acids. The germline V and J ends were trimmed by 3 bases and 4 bases, with 10 bases remaining between them. The CDR3 DNA reads TGCAGTGCTAGTCAAGGTTCCGGAAACACCATATATTTT. Its protein product is CSASQGSGNTIYF.